The source of this T cell receptor (beta chain) is a study of cytomegalovirus exposure and HLA in healthy donors. Study background: Roughly 85 million unique TCRs from HLA-typed donors made up an early data release. Genotyping of roughly 400 donors showed that around 81% belonged to the Caucasian-associated ancestry cluster. Study findings and constraints: Published work reported that the classifier diagnosed cytomegalovirus status with high specificity and sensitivity. Association of a missense DCLRE1C variant with TCR beta V- and J-gene trimming was reported in a later analysis.

The junction had 11 bases not matched to a gene; V was cut back by 1 base and J by 5 bases. The CDR3 runs to 16 residues. CDR1 SGDLS and CDR2 YYNGEE come from the germline V gene. As to this clone: The antigen is undetermined.

A multiplex PCR was run with 60 Vbeta primers and 13 Jbeta primers. Profiled with immunoSEQ multiplex PCR; TCRdb holds only in-frame clones, not every one. The repertoire holds approximately 61,000 clones, with approximately 60% as singletons. This sequence joins TRBV9 and TRBJ2-7; 8 bases agree with TRBD1. The sequenced material came from PBMCs. The receptor comes from a woman in her 50s in good health and CMV-seronegative. For the CDR3, the DNA is TGTGCCAGCAGCGTACGGGCAGGGGGCGCGATCCACGAGCAGTACTTC. It specifies CASSVRAGGAIHEQYF.